The present TCR beta chain was sequenced within a study of neurological immune-mediated disorders (dated by TCRdb to about 2019). Regarding the study in general: Of the roughly 34 multiple sclerosis patients, about 30 had relapsing-remitting MS and 3 had secondary progressive MS. The study compared peripheral blood TCR-beta repertoires of HTLV-I-associated myelopathy (HAM/TSP) patients, multiple sclerosis patients and healthy controls using UMI-based sequencing. Alongside PBMC samples, the set of about 100 TCR-beta libraries contained longitudinal samples, technical triplicates, and paired CD4+ and CD8+ T-cell subsets that had been sorted. The cohort was made up of about 66 subjects, consisting of some 14 HAM/TSP patients, some 35 multiple sclerosis patients and about 20 healthy controls. The study at large found these results: TCR clonal expansion was highest in HAM/TSP patients and lowest in MS patients, with MS patients falling below even healthy controls. In a phylogenetic analysis, the repertoires of 18 out of 34 MS patients fell into a single cluster of related CDR3 sequences, pointing to a possible signature at the repertoire level. No association of the MS cluster with clinical or MRI features was observed, and the need for larger cohorts was stated by the authors. Expanded clones from different subjects shared no identical CDR3 amino acid sequences, which suggests that TCR-beta repertoires were private in all groups.

cDNA synthesis used template-switch 5'RACE with a primer carrying a 10-nucleotide random unique molecular identifier tagging each TCR transcript. Every sequencing run yielded over 180 million TCR-beta sequences covering 15-18 subjects. The RNeasy kit was used to extract total RNA. Using the KAPA Real-time Library Amplification kit, TCR-beta VDJ regions were amplified with primers for the TCR constant region and the 5'RACE anchor. A first PCR added sample indexes and Illumina adaptors, after which a second PCR increased the library yield. After purification with Ampure beads, the TCR product of roughly 650 bp was size-selected on a 2% E-gel SizeSelection system. Before pooling, library quality was checked on a Bioanalyzer, concentration was measured with Qubit, and libraries were quantified with the Kapa Library Quantification kit. Libraries were sequenced paired-end 2 x 150 bp on an Illumina HiSeq 2500. To increase sequence diversity, about 25-31% phiX was spiked into each library pool. The study's own analysis went as follows. The quality-filtered reads were processed with the UMI-based MiGEC pipeline, whose error correction step removed more than 85% of the raw TCR sequences. IMGT germline references were used for alignment of VDJ genes, and clonotypes were defined by a unique CDR3 amino acid sequence together with V-J genes. VDJtools evaluated clonal expansion, Shannon diversity and CDR3 relatedness (CalcPairwiseDistances, ClusterSamples); CLCbio workbench built phylogenetic trees. Clones with at least 8 unique UMIs were defined as expanded, with this threshold being based on coefficient-of-variation modelling across technical triplicates. TCRdb ran its own pipeline on the public reads, namely fastp trimming at Q25 and MiXCR clone calling, and kept in-frame beta chains. All rows with the same CDR3 protein become a single entry with the most common DNA and genes. The V and J calls and clone size come from TCRdb's table, not from the authors' own analysis. The sample records around 130,000 distinct CDR3 sequences, approximately 3.2% of which are singletons. The ten largest make up around 1.4% of the sample.

Many counts were recorded for this clonotype. Its antigen specificity is not known. The input lacks base qualities; no much larger clone sits a single base away. Libraries from unsorted PBMCs were made from 2 million PBMCs kept in RNAlater at -80 degrees C until RNA extraction. Multiple sclerosis patients were enrolled in a US clinical protocol evaluating disease progression by magnetic resonance imaging. Peripheral blood underwent Ficoll-Hypaque density gradient centrifugation to isolate PBMCs, which were then cryopreserved in liquid nitrogen. Trimming removed 0 bases from V and 3 bases from J, leaving 9 bases between the germline ends. The germline V gene (reference sequence) supplies CDR1 DFQATT and CDR2 SNEGSKA. The CDR3, cysteine through phenylalanine, is 13 amino acids long. Only the CDR3 DNA is retained, 39 bases long and in frame from the first base.

The chain joins TRBV20-1 to TRBJ2-7; no D gene is confidently identified. The source material was PBMCs. This TCR derives from a woman aged 30 to 39 with multiple sclerosis. CDR3 sequence: CSARDARNYEQYF. The nucleotides are TGCAGTGCTAGAGATGCTAGAAACTACGAGCAGTACTTC.